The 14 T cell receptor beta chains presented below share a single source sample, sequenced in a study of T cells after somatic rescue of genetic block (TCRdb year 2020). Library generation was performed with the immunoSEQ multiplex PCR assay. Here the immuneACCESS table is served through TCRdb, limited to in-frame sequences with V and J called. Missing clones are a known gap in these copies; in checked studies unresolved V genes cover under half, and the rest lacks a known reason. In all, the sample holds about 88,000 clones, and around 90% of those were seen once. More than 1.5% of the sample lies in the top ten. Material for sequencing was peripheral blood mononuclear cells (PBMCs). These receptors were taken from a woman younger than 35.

CDR3 amino acids: CASSPGGTQAFF. The DNA for the CDR3 is TGTGCCAGCAGCCCAGGGGGGACCCAAGCTTTCTTT. The chain couples TRBV11-3 to TRBJ1-1; 7 nucleotides match TRBD1. V shed 5 bases and J 9 bases; nucleotides not matched to a gene: 6. CDR1 and CDR2 (germline): SGHNT, YENEEA. The CDR3 consists of 12 residues.

The CDR3 here is CASRKTSDYGYTF. The CDR3 region has the DNA TGTGCCAGCAGGAAGACCAGCGACTATGGCTACACCTTC. V and J are TRBV6-5 and TRBJ1-2; the D is unclear. Germline CDR1 is MNHEY and CDR2 is SVGAGI. The CDR3 loop spans 13 amino acids. The V and J ends lost 6 bases and 3 bases respectively, with 11 bases between them.

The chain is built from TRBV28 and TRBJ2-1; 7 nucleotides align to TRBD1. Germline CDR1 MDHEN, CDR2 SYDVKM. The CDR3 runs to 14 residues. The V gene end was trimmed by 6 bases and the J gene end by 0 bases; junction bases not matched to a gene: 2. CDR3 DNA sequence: TGTGCCAGCAGGCCAGGGGGCTCCTACAATGAGCAGTTCTTC. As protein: CASRPGGSYNEQFF.

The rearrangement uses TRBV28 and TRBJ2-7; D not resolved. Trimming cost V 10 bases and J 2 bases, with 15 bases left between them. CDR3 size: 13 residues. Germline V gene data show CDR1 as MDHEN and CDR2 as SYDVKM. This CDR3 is CATTVGPAYEQYF. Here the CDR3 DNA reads TGTGCCACCACCGTGGGCCCAGCCTACGAGCAGTACTTC.

The CDR3 here is CASSEFETQYF. CDR3 DNA sequence: TGTGCCAGCAGTGAGTTTGAGACCCAGTACTTC. The rearrangement joins TRBV2 to TRBJ2-5; D ambiguous. Germline assignment: CDR1 SNHLY and CDR2 FYNNEI. V lost 3 bases and J lost 5, with 4 bases in between. The CDR3 spans 11 residues.

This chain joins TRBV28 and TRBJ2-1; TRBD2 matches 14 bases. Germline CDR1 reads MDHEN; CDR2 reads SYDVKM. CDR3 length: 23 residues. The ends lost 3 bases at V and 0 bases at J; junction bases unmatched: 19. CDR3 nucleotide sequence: TGTGCCAGCAGTTTCTTACCCAACTCACGACTAGCGGGAGGGCCCGGCTCCTACAATGAGCAGTTCTTC. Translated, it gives CASSFLPNSRLAGGPGSYNEQFF.

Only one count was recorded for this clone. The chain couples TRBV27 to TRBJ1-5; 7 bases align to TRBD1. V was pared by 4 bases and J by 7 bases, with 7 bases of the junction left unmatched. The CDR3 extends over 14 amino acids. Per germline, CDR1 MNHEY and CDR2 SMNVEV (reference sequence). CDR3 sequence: CASSYQGGHQPQHF. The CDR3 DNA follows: TGTGCCAGCAGTTACCAGGGGGGCCACCAGCCCCAGCATTTT.

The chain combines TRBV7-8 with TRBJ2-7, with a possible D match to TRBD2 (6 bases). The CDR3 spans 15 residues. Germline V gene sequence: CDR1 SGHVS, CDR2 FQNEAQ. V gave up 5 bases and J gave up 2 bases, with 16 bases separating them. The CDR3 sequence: CASSHGVSGAYEQYF. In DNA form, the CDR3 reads TGTGCCAGCAGCCACGGGGTTAGCGGAGCCTACGAGCAGTACTTC.

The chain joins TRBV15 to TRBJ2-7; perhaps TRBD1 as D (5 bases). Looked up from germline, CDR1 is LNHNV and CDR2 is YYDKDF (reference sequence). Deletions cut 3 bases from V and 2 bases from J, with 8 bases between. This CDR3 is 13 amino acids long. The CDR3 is CATSRVQAYEQYF. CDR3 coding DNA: TGTGCCACCAGCAGGGTACAGGCCTACGAGCAGTACTTC.

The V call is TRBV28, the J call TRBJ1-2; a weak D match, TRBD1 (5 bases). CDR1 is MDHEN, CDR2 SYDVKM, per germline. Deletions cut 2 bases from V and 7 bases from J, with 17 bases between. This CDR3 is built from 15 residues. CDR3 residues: CASSLPGTLLGGYTF. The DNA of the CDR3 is TGTGCCAGCAGTTTACCCGGGACCCTACTTGGTGGCTACACCTTC.

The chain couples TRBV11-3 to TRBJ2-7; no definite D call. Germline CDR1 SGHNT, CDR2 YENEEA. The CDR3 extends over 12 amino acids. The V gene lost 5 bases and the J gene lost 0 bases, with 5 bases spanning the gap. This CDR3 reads CASSLDSYEQYF. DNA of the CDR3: TGTGCCAGCAGCCTGGACTCCTACGAGCAGTACTTC. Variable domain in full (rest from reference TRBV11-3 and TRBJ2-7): EAGVVQSPRYKIIEKKQPVAFWCNPISGHNTLYWYLQNLGQGPELLIRYENEEAVDDSQLPKDRFSAERLKGVDSTLKIQPAELGDSAVYLCASSLDSYEQYFGPGTRLTVT.

CDR3: CASTPMGGLNQPQHF. The CDR3 nucleotides are TGTGCCAGCACCCCCATGGGGGGTCTCAATCAGCCCCAGCATTTT. The V call is TRBV27, the J call TRBJ1-5, with D perhaps matching TRBD1 (5 bases). Trimming left V 7 bases short and J 3 bases short, with 16 bases between. Germline assignment: CDR1 MNHEY and CDR2 SMNVEV (reference sequence). This CDR3 is built from 15 residues.

CDR3 DNA: TGCGCCAGCATGGCAGGGGTCTCTGGAAACACCATATATTTT. It yields the protein CASMAGVSGNTIYF. The chain joins TRBV5-1 to TRBJ1-3, with D perhaps TRBD1 (6 bases). Deletions cut 6 bases from V and 0 bases from J, with 10 bases between. The germline V gene has CDR1 SGHRS and CDR2 YFSETQ. The CDR3 contains 14 residues.

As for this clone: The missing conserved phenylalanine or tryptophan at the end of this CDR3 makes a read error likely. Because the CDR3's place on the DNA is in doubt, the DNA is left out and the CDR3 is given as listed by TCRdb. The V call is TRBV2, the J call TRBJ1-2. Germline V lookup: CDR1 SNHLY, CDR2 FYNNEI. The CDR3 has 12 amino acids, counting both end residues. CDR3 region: CASSDPFVWKRS.